The following is a T cell receptor beta chain sequence with its context. Its antigen remains unknown. This record comes from a study of cytomegalovirus exposure and HLA in healthy donors. V lost 1 base, J lost 6 bases, and 3 bases stayed unmatched. The CDR3 has 15 amino acids. The germline V gene has CDR1 MNHEY and CDR2 SVGAGI. In the PCR, 60 Vbeta and 13 Jbeta primers were used. The repertoire was sequenced with immunoSEQ multiplex PCR; TCRdb's copy has only in-frame clones and lacks some. The sample shows under 200,000 clones, around 83% of them seen only once. Findings and limits, study-wide: HLA alleles were associated with 15,000 to 20,000 TCR beta sequences in a later analysis at 0.05 false discovery rate.

Sequencing input: PBMCs. This receptor was identified in a woman under 30 in good health and CMV-seronegative. V gene TRBV6-5 combines with J gene TRBJ2-3; TRBD2 aligns across 11 bases. This CDR3 is CASSYLGTSGDTQYF. The CDR3 DNA reads as TGTGCCAGCAGTTACTTGGGGACTAGCGGTGATACGCAGTATTTT.